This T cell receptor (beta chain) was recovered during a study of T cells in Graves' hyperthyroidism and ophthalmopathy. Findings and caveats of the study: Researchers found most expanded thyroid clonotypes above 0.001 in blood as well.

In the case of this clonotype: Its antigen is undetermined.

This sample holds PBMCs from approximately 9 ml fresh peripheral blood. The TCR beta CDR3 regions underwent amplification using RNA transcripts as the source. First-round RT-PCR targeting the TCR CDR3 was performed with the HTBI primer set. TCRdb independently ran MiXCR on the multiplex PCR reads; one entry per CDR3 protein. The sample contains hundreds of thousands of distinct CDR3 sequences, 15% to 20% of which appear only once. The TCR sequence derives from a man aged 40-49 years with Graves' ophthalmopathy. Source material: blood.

CDR3 nucleotide sequence: TGCAGTGCTCCCAGGGGTTACTCTGGGGCCAACGTCCTGACTTTC. Protein: CSAPRGYSGANVLTF. The chain uses TRBV20-1 and TRBJ2-6, with D tentatively TRBD1 (6 bases). The CDR3 sequence is 15 residues long. Looked up from germline, CDR1 is DFQATT and CDR2 is SNEGSKA (reference sequence). The V and J ends lost 5 bases and 0 bases respectively, with 11 bases between them.